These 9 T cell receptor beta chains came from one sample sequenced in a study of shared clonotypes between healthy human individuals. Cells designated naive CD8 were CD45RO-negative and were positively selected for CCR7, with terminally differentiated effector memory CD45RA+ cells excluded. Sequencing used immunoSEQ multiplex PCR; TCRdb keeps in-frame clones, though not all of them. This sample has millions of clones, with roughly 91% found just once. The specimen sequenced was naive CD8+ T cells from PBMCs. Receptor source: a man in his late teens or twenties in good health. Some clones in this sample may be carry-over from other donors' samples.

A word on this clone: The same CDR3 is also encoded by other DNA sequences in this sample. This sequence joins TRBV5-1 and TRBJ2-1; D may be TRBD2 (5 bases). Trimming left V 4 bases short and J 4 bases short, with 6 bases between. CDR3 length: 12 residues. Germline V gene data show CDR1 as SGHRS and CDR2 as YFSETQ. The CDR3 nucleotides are TGCGCCAGCAGCCCGGGATACAATGAGCAGTTCTTC. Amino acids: CASSPGYNEQFF.

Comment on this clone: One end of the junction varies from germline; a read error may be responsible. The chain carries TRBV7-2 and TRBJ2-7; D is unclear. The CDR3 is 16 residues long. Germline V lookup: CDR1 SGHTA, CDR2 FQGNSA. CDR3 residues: CASNLHPMGLNYEQYF. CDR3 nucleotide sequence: TGTGCCAGCAACTTACACCCCATGGGCTTGAACTACGAGCAGTACTTC.

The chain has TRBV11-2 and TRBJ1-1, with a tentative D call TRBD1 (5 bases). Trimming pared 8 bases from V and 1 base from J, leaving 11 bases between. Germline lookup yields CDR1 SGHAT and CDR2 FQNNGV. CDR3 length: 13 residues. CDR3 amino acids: CASADSPNTEAFF. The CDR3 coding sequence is TGTGCCAGCGCCGACAGCCCGAACACTGAAGCTTTCTTT.

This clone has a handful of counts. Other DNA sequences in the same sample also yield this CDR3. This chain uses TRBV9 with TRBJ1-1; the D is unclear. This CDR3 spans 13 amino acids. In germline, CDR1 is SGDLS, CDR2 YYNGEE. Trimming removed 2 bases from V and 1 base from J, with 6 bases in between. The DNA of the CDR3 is TGTGCCAGCAGCGTGGGAACGAACACTGAAGCTTTCTTT. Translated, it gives CASSVGTNTEAFF.

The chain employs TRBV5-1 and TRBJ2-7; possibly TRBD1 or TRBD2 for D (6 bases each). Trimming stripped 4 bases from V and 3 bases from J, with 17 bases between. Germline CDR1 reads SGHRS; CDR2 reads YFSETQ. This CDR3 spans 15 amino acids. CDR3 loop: CASSPRPGASYEQYF. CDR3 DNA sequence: TGCGCCAGCAGCCCGCGGCCGGGGGCGAGCTACGAGCAGTACTTC.

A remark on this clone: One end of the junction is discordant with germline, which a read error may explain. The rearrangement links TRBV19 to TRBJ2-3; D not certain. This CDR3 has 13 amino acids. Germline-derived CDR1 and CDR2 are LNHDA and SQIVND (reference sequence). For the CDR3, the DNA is TGTGCCAGTAGTGTAGACAGCACAGATACGCAGTATTTT. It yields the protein CASSVDSTDTQYF. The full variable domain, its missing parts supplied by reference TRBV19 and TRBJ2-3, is DGGITQSPKYLFRKEGQNVTLSCEQNLNHDAMYWYRQDPGQGLRLIYYSQIVNDFQKGDIAEGYSVSREKKESFPLTVTSAQKNPTAFYLCASSVDSTDTQYFGPGTRLTVL.

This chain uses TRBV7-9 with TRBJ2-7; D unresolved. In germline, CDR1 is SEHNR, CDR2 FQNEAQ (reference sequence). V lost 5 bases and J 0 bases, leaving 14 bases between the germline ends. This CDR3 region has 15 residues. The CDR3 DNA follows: TGTGCCAGCAGCCCGCGCTCGCCAAACTCCTACGAGCAGTACTTC. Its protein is CASSPRSPNSYEQYF.

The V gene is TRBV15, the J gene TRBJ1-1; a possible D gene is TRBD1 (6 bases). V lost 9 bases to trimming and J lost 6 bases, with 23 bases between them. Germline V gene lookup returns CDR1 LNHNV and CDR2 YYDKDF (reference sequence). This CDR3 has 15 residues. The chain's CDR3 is CATERGPGGAPEAFF. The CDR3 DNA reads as TGTGCCACAGAGAGGGGACCCGGGGGGGCTCCTGAAGCTTTCTTT.

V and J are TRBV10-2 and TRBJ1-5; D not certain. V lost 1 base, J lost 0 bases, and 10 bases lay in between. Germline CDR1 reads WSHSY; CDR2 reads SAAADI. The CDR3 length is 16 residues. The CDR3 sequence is CASSEWAAYSNQPQHF. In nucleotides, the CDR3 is TGCGCCAGCAGTGAGTGGGCAGCCTATAGCAATCAGCCCCAGCATTTT.